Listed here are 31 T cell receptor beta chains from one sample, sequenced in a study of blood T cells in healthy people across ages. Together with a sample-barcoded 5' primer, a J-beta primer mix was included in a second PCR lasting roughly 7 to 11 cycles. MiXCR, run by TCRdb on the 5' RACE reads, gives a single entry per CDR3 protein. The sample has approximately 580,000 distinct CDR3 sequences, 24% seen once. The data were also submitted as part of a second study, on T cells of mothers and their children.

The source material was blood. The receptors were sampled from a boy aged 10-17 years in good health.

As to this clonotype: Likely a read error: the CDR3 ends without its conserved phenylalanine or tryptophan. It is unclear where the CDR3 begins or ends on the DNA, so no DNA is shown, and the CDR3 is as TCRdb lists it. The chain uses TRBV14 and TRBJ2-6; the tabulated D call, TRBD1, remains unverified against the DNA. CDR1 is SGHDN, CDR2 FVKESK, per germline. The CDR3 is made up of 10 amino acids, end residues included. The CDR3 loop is CASSQATPTV.

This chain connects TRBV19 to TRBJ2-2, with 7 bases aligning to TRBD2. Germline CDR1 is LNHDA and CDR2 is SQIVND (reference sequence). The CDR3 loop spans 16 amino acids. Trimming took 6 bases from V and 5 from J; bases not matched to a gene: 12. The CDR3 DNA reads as TGTGCCAGTAGCCACTCTAACCGGCGGGGGACCGGGGAGCTGTTTTTT. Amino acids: CASSHSNRRGTGELFF.

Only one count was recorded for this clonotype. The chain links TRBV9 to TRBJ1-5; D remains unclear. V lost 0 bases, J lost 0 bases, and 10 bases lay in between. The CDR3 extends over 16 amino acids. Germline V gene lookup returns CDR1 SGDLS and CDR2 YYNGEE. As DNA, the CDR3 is TGTGCCAGCAGCGTAGATGGCAGGTCTAGCAATCAGCCCCAGCATTTT. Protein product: CASSVDGRSSNQPQHF.

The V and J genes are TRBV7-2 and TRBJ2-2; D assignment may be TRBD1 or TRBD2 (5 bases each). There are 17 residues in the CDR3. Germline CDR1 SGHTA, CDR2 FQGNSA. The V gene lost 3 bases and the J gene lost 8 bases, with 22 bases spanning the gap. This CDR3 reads CASSLSRDLYPVGELFF. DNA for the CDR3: TGTGCCAGCAGCTTGAGCCGGGACCTCTACCCGGTGGGGGAGCTGTTTTTT.

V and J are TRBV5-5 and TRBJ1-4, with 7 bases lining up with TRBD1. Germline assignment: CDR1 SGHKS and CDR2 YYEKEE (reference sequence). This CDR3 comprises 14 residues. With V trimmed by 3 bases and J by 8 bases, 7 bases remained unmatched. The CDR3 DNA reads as TGTGCCAGCAGCTCCCGCGCAGGGGGGGAAAAACTGTTTTTT. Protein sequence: CASSSRAGGEKLFF.

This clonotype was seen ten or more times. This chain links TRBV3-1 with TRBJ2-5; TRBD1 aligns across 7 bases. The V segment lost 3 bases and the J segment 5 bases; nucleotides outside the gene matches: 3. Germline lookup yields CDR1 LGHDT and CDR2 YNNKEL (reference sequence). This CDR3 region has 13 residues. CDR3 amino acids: CASSHPQGETQYF. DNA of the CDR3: TGTGCCAGCAGCCACCCACAGGGGGAGACCCAGTACTTC.

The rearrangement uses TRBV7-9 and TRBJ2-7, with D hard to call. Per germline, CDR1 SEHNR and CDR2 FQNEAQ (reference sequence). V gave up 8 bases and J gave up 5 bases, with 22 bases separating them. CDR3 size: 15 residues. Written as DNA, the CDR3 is TGTGCCAGCGCCAAAGGGATGGGTAGGATCGACGAGCAGTACTTC. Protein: CASAKGMGRIDEQYF.

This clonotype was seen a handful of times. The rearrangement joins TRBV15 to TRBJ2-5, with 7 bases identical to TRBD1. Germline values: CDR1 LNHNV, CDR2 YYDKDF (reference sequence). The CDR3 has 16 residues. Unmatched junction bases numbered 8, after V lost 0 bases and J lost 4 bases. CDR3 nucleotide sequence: TGTGCCACCAGCAGAGAATTAGGGACAGTTGGAGAGACCCAGTACTTC. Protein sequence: CATSRELGTVGETQYF.

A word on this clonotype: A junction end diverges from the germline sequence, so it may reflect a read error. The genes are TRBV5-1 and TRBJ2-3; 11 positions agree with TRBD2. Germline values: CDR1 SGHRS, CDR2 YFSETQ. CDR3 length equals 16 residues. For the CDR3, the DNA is TGCGCCGGCAGCCCCACTTCGCCTAGCGGGAGGGATACGCAGTATTTT. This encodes CAGSPTSPSGRDTQYF.

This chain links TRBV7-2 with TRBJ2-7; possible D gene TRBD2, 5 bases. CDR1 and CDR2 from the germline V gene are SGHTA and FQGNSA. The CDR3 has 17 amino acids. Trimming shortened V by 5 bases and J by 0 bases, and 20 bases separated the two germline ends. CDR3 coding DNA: TGTGCCAGCAGCCCACCCGGCATTGCGGGTCTCTCCTACGAGCAGTACTTC. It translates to CASSPPGIAGLSYEQYF.

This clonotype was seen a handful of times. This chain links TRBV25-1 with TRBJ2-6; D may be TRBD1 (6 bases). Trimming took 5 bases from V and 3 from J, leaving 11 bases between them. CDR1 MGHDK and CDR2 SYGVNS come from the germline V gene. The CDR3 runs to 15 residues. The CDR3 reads CASSPRGGGANVLTF. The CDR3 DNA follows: TGTGCCAGCAGTCCCAGGGGCGGTGGGGCCAACGTCCTGACTTTC.

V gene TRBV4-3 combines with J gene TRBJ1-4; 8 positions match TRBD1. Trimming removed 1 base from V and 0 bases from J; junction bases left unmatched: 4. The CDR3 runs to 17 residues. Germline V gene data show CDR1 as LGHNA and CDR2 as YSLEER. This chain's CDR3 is CASSQGTGPATNEKLFF. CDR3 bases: TGCGCCAGCAGCCAAGGGACAGGGCCTGCAACTAATGAAAAACTGTTTTTT.

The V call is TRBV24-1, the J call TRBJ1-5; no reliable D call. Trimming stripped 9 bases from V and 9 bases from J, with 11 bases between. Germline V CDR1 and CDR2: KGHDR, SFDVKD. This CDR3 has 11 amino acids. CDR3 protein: CATGRGGPQHF. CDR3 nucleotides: TGTGCCACCGGCCGGGGTGGGCCCCAGCATTTT.

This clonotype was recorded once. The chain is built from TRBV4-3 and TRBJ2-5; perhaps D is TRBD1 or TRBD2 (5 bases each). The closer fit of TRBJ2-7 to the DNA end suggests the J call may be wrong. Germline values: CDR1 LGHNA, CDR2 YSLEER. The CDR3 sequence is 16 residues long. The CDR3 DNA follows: TGCGCCAGCAGCCAGACTAAGGTGATGGGGCCCTACGAGCAGTACTTC. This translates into CASSQTKVMGPYEQYF.

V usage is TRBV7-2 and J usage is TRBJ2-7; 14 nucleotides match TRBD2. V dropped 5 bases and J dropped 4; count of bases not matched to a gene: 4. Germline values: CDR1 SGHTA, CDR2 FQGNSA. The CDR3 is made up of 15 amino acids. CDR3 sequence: CASSDGTSGGYEQYF. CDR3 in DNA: TGTGCCAGCAGCGACGGGACTAGCGGGGGTTACGAGCAGTACTTC. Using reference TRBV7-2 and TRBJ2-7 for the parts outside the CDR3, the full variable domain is GAGVSQSPSNKVTEKGKDVELRCDPISGHTALYWYRQSLGQGLEFLIYFQGNSAPDKSGLPSDRFSAERTGGSVSTLTIQRTQQEDSAVYLCASSDGTSGGYEQYFGPGTRLTVT.

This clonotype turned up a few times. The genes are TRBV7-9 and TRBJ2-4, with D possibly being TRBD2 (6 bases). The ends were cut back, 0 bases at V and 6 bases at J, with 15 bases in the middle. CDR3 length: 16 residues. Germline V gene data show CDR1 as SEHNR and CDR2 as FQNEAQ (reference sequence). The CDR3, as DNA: TGTGCCAGCAGCTTAGCCGGGGGATCAATGGGAAACATTCAGTACTTC. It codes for CASSLAGGSMGNIQYF.

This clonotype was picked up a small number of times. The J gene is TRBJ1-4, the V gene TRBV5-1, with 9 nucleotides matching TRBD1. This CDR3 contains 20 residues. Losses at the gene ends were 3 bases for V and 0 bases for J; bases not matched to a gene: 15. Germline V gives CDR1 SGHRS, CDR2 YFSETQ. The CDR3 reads CASSYNDRGTISATNEKLFF. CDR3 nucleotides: TGCGCCAGCAGCTATAACGACAGGGGGACCATATCTGCAACTAATGAAAAACTGTTTTTT.

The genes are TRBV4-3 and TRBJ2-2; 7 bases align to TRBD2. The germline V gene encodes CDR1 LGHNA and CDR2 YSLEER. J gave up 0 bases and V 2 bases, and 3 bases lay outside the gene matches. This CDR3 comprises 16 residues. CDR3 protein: CASSQRLAPNTGELFF. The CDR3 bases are TGCGCCAGCAGCCAACGACTAGCCCCGAACACCGGGGAGCTGTTTTTT.

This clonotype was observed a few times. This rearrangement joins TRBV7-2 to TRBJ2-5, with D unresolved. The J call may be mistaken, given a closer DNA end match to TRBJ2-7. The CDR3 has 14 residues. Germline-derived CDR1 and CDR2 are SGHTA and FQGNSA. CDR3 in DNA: TGTGCCAGCACCCACCGACCAGAAACCTACGAGCAGTACTTC. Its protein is CASTHRPETYEQYF.

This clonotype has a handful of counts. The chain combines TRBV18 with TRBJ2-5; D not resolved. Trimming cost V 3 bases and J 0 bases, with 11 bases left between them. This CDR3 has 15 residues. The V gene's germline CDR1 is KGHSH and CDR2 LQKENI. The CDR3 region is CASSPPGRHQETQYF. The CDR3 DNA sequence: TGTGCCAGCTCACCCCCTGGACGGCACCAAGAGACCCAGTACTTC.

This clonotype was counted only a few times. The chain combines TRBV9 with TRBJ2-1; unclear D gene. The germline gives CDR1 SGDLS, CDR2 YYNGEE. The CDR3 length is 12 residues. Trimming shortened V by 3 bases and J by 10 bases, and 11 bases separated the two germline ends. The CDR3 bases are TGTGCCAGCAGCGACCAGGCCTCGGAGCAGTTCTTC. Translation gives CASSDQASEQFF.

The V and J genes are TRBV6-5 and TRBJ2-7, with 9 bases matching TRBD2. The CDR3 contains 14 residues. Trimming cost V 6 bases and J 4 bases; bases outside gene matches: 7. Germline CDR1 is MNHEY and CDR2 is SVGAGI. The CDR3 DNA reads TGTGCCAGCAGGCGAATGGCGGGAGGGTACGAGCAGTACTTC. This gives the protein CASRRMAGGYEQYF.

The CDR3 loop is CASSLGTHEKLFF. CDR3 sequence (DNA): TGTGCCAGCAGTTTAGGGACTCATGAAAAACTGTTTTTT. The chain carries TRBV12-3 or TRBV12-4 and TRBJ1-4, with unresolved D. Trimming removed 1 base from V and 6 bases from J, with 6 bases in between. The CDR3 totals 13 residues.

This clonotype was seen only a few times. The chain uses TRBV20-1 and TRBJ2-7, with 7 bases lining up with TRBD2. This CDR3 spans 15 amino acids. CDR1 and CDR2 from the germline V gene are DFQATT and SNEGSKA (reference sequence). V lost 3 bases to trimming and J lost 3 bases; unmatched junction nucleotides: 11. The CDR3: CSAREHGLVGYEQYF. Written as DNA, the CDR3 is TGCAGTGCTAGGGAACACGGACTAGTCGGCTACGAGCAGTACTTC.

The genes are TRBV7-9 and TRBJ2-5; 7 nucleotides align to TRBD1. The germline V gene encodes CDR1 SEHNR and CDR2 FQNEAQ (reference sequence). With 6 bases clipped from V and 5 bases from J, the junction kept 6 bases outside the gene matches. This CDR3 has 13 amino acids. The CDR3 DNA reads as TGTGCCAGCAGGTTGGACAGGTGGGAGACCCAGTACTTC. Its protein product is CASRLDRWETQYF.

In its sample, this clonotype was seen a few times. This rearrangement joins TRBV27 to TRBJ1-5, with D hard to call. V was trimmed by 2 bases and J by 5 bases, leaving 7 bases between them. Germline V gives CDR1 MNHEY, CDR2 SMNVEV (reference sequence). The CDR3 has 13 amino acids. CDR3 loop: CASSLQADQPQHF. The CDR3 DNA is TGTGCCAGCAGTTTACAGGCAGATCAGCCCCAGCATTTT.

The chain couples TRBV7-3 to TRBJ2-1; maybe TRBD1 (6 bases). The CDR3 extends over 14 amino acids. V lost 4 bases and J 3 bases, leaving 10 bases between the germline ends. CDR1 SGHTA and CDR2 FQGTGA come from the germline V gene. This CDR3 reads CASSSQTGYNEQFF. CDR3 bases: TGTGCCAGCAGCTCACAGACAGGCTACAATGAGCAGTTCTTC.

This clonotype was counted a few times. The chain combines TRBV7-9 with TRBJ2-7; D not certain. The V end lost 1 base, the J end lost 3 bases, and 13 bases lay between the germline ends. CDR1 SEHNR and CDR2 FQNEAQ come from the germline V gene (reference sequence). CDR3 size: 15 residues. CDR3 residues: CASSLGDRNLYEQYF. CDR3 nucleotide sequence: TGTGCCAGCAGCTTAGGAGACCGCAACCTCTACGAGCAGTACTTC. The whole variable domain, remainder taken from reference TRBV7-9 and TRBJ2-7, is DTGVSQNPRHKITKRGQNVTFRCDPISEHNRLYWYRQTLGQGPEFLTYFQNEAQLEKSRLLSDRFSAERPKGSFSTLEIQRTEQGDSAMYLCASSLGDRNLYEQYFGPGTRLTVT.

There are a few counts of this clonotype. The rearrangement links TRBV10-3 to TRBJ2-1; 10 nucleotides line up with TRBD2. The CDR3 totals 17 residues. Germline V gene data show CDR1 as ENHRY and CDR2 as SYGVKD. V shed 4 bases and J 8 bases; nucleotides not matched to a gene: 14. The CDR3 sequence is CAISAYRGASGSDEQFF. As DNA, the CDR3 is TGTGCCATCAGTGCATACAGGGGTGCTAGCGGGAGCGATGAGCAGTTCTTC.

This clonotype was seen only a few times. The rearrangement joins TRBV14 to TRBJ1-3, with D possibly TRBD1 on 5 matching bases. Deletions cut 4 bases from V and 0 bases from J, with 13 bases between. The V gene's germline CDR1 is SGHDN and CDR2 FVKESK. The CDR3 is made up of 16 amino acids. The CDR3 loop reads CASSRGPQLSGNTIYF. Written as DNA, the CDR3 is TGTGCCAGCAGCCGGGGACCGCAACTCTCTGGAAACACCATATATTTT.

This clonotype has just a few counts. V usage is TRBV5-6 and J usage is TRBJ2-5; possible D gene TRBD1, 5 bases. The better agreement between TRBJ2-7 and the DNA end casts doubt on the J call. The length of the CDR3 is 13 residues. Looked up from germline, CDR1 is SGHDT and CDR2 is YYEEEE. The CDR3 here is CASSPQGFYEQYF. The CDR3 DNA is TGTGCCAGCAGCCCCCAGGGTTTCTACGAGCAGTACTTC.